This T cell receptor (beta chain) originates from a study of cytotoxic CD8 clonotypes in ibrutinib-treated CLL. This clone has only a few counts. Distinct nucleotide sequences in the sample also encode this CDR3. Sequenced by immunoSEQ multiplex PCR; TCRdb stores in-frame clones only, minus some. Of 130,000 or so clones in the sample, around 77% were seen once. CDR3 length: 15 amino acids. Germline loops: CDR1 SGHRS, CDR2 YFSETQ. Trimming removed 0 bases from V and 3 bases from J; junction bases left unmatched: 6. This chain joins TRBV5-1 and TRBJ2-7; 7 nucleotides align to TRBD2. This specimen was PBMCs, taken after 12 months of ibrutinib treatment. The TCR comes from a human donor with chronic lymphocytic leukemia. CDR3 DNA sequence: TGCGCCAGCAGCTTGGGGGGTAGCGGGCTCTACGAGCAGTACTTC. Translation gives CASSLGGSGLYEQYF. The variable domain in full, with the rest retrieved from reference TRBV5-1 and TRBJ2-7, is KAGVTQTPRYLIKTRGQQVTLSCSPISGHRSVSWYQQTPGQGLQFLFEYFSETQRNKGNFPGRFSGRQFSNSRSEMNVSTLELGDSALYLCASSLGGSGLYEQYFGPGTRLTVT.